This T cell receptor (beta chain) was sequenced in a study of OX40 agonist ivuxolimab in advanced cancers. Germline assignment: CDR1 ENHRY and CDR2 SYGVKD. V shed 0 bases and J shed 5 bases, with 11 bases lying between them. This CDR3 is built from 14 residues. At baseline, cycle 4 day 1, and cycle 7 day 1, blood was sampled. The study, taken as a whole, reports: On average, CD8+ T cells showed a greater number of expanded clones than CD4+. A proportion of nonresponders additionally exhibited low normalized T-cell clonal expansion.

In this sample, this clone turned up a few times. Its antigen is as yet unknown. Data came from immunoSEQ multiplex PCR; TCRdb stores just in-frame clones and leaves some out. Of around 26,000 clones in the sample, 85% were seen once. The sequence was obtained from an adult with an advanced solid tumor such as melanoma, head and neck, liver or kidney cancer. The chain has TRBV10-3 and TRBJ2-7, with a weak D call TRBD2 (6 bases). The sample consisted of CD4+ or CD8+ T cells sorted from blood, taken in a trial of the OX40 agonist ivuxolimab. The DNA of the CDR3 is TGTGCCATCAGTGAGTCCTCCCGGAGGGACGAGCAGTACTTC. Amino acid sequence: CAISESSRRDEQYF.